Below are 7 T cell receptor beta chains sequenced from a single sample in a study of radiation and T cells in renal cell carcinoma. Described treatment: treatment-naive control, cytoreductive nephrectomy. Generated by immunoSEQ multiplex PCR, the TCRdb table keeps only in-frame clones and is missing some. Here the sample spans over 15,000 clones, roughly 60% being singletons. Sequenced here: tumor tissue, sampled from a patient whose treatment was nephrectomy without radiotherapy. These TCRs come from a man between 35 and 55 years old with renal cell carcinoma.

J is TRBJ1-1 and V is TRBV7-2, with a possible D match to TRBD1 (5 bases). The length of the CDR3 is 15 residues. CDR1 SGHTA and CDR2 FQGNSA come from the germline V gene. V gave up 5 bases and J gave up 1 base, with 14 bases separating them. CDR3 protein: CASSKPQGRNTEAFF. CDR3 bases: TGTGCCAGCAGCAAGCCGCAGGGACGGAACACTGAAGCTTTCTTT.

The V and J genes are TRBV6-5 and TRBJ1-1; 9 nucleotides agree with TRBD1. The CDR3 loop spans 14 amino acids. V was pared by 6 bases and J by 5 bases, with 7 bases of the junction left unmatched. Germline V lookup: CDR1 MNHEY, CDR2 SVGAGI. The CDR3 coding sequence is TGTGCCAGCAGACCGGGACAGGGTTATACTGAAGCTTTCTTT. Translated: CASRPGQGYTEAFF.

The V gene is TRBV5-6, the J gene TRBJ2-1, with 8 bases fitting TRBD1. The germline CDR1 and CDR2 sequences are SGHDT and YYEEEE. The CDR3 runs to 15 residues. V trimming: 4 bases; J trimming: 6 bases; junction bases outside the gene matches: 9. This chain's CDR3 is CASSPGTGVFNEQFF. CDR3 DNA sequence: TGTGCCAGCAGCCCAGGGACAGGCGTTTTCAATGAGCAGTTCTTC.

The chain has TRBV6-5 and TRBJ1-4; D is uncertain. Per the germline V gene, CDR1 is MNHEY and CDR2 is SVGAGI. Trimming cost V 8 bases and J 6 bases, with 16 bases left between them. CDR3 size: 14 residues. The CDR3 loop is CASRDTGWDEKLFF. CDR3 coding DNA: TGTGCCAGCCGTGATACGGGGTGGGATGAAAAACTGTTTTTT.

The V call is TRBV11-2, the J call TRBJ2-7; D may be TRBD2 (5 bases). Trimming left V 1 base short and J 5 bases short, with 12 bases between. This CDR3 is 14 amino acids long. Germline CDR1 reads SGHAT; CDR2 reads FQNNGV. The CDR3 region is CASSLGHEGNEQYF. CDR3 bases: TGTGCCAGCAGCTTAGGACATGAGGGCAACGAGCAGTACTTC.

The J gene is TRBJ1-5, the V gene TRBV7-8; a weak D match, TRBD1 (5 bases). The CDR3 contains 15 residues. CDR1 SGHVS and CDR2 FQNEAQ come from the germline V gene. With 2 bases removed from V and 4 bases from J, the gap between germline ends came to 12 bases. CDR3 DNA sequence: TGTGCCAGCAGCTTATCGACAGATCCTAATCAGCCCCAGCATTTT. Translation gives CASSLSTDPNQPQHF.

This sequence joins TRBV19 and TRBJ1-4; 9 bases line up with TRBD1. CDR1 is LNHDA and CDR2 is SQIVND in the germline V gene (reference sequence). The CDR3 length is 16 residues. The trim removed 3 bases at V and 1 base at J, leaving 3 bases unmatched. In DNA, the CDR3 is TGTGCCAGTAGTATGGACAGGGGAGGAACTAATGAAAAACTGTTTTTT. This gives the protein CASSMDRGGTNEKLFF. The full variable domain, in which reference TRBV19 and TRBJ1-4 provide the parts outside the CDR3, is DGGITQSPKYLFRKEGQNVTLSCEQNLNHDAMYWYRQDPGQGLRLIYYSQIVNDFQKGDIAEGYSVSREKKESFPLTVTSAQKNPTAFYLCASSMDRGGTNEKLFFGSGTQLSVL.